This TCR beta chain is from a study of T cell responses to AZD1222 COVID-19 vaccine. Whole-study findings and limits: Spike-specific TCR repertoires showed rising breadth and depth after two AZD1222 doses. As reported, nearly half of all spike-specific TCRs target variant regions that are unmutated. Seropositive status at baseline applied to only five or six AZD1222 recipients.

The CDR3 has 16 amino acids. Germline CDR1 and CDR2: SEHNR and FQNEAQ (reference sequence). V lost 5 bases and J 1 base, leaving 17 bases between the germline ends. Profiling relied on immunoSEQ multiplex PCR, and the TCRdb table lists in-frame clones only, not all of them. Of around 120,000 clones listed, roughly 91% were seen once; the top ten hold roughly 1.1%. On this clone: Its antigen is as yet unknown.

The TCR comes from an adult in good health. The sample was peripheral blood, taken on day 0 of AZD1222 vaccination. This chain links TRBV7-9 with TRBJ1-1, with D possibly TRBD1 on 6 matching bases. Here the CDR3 DNA reads TGTGCCAGCAGCCAGGGGTCGCAGGGGCCGAACACTGAAGCTTTCTTT. Translating gives CASSQGSQGPNTEAFF.